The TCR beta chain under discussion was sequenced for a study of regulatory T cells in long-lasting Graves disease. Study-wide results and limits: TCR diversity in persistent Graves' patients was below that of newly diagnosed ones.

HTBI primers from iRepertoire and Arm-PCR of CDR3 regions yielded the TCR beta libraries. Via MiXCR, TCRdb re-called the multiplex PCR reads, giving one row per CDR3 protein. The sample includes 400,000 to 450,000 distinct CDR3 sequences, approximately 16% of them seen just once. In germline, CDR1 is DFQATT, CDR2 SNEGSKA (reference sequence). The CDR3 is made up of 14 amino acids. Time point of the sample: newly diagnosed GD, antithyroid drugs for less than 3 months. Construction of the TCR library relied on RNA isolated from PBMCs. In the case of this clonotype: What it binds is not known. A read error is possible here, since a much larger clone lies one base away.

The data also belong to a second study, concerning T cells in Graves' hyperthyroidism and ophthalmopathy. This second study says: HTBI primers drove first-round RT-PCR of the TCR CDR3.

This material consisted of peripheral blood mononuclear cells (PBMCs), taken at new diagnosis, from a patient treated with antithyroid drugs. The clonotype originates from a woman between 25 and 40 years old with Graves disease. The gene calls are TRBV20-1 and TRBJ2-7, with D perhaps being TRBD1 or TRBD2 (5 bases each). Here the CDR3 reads CSADPGTSAYGQYF. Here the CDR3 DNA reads TGCAGTGCTGATCCCGGGACGTCAGCCTACGGGCAGTACTTC.